The clone carrying this T cell receptor (beta chain) was counted a single time. This specimen comes from a study of T cell changes during pregnancy in multiple sclerosis. The CDR3 consists of 14 residues. Germline V gives CDR1 SGDLS, CDR2 YYNGEE. Trimming cost V 4 bases and J 0 bases, with 10 bases left between them. TCRdb's table, derived via immunoSEQ multiplex PCR, lists solely in-frame clones and lacks some. The repertoire holds 40,000 or so clones, with 85% to 95% as singletons. The chain links TRBV9 to TRBJ1-1; D might be TRBD1 (6 bases). The sequences come from CD8+ T cells from peripheral blood mononuclear cells, collected in the third trimester of pregnancy. The sequence was collected from a female donor with multiple sclerosis, enrolled in a pregnancy study. The CDR3 loop is CASSPWTVNTEAFF. DNA of the CDR3: TGTGCCAGCAGCCCCTGGACAGTGAACACTGAAGCTTTCTTT.